The entry below gives a single T cell receptor (beta chain) sequence along with its context. This clonotype was seen many times. This receptor's antigen is unknown. The sample holds no much larger clone one base away, and base qualities are not on file. Receptor amplification or capture employed RT-PCR. Sequencing took place on an Illumina HiSeq 2500. Through fastp at Q25 and MiXCR, TCRdb rebuilt clones from the public reads, retaining in-frame beta chains. Each CDR3 protein appears once, grouped with its most common genes and DNA. Here the sample has some 520,000 distinct CDR3 sequences; 16% occur a single time. The top ten clones comprise 3% to 3.5% of the sample. This specimen belongs to a study of response to subunit inactivated influenza vaccine (dated by TCRdb to about 2018). As for the study more broadly: The study used deep quantitative T cell receptor repertoire profiling to track responses to a trivalent subunit inactivated influenza vaccine. Summary of the overall study and its limitations: It was suggested by the authors that each seasonal influenza vaccination may recruit only a limited number of new T cells.

The CDR3, cysteine through phenylalanine, is 15 amino acids long. Only the CDR3 DNA is retained, 45 bases long and in frame from the first base. V is pruned by 1 base and J by 5 bases, leaving 3 bases of the junction without a gene match. Per the germline V gene, MNHNS is the CDR1 and SASEGT is the CDR2. Sequencing was performed on CD4+ T cells sorted from PBMCs, taken less than 30 months after vaccination. Rearrangement joined TRBV6-1 to TRBJ2-2; TRBD1 fits 8 bases in the junction. The TCR was taken from a man between 50 and 75 years old who received an inactivated influenza vaccine. Donor details come from another sample of the same person, matched by shared clones. The nucleotide sequence is TGTGCCAGCAGTGAAGGACAGGGGAGGACCGGGGAGCTGTTTTTT. The resulting protein is CASSEGQGRTGELFF.